Shown below are 10 T cell receptor beta chains from a single sample sequenced in a study of CD8 T cells in ankylosing spondylitis. TCRdb re-analysed the 5' RACE reads in MiXCR, keeping a single row per CDR3 protein. Among some 130,000 distinct CDR3 sequences listed, about 7.3% were seen once. The specimen was blood, either unsorted or a sorted T cell fraction (not recorded which). The source is a female donor with ankylosing spondylitis or in good health (not recorded which).

Many counts were recorded for this clonotype. V usage is TRBV24-1 and J usage is TRBJ2-3; D may be TRBD2 (6 bases). V lost 2 bases and J 0 bases, leaving 17 bases between the germline ends. CDR1 KGHDR and CDR2 SFDVKD come from the germline V gene. The CDR3 loop spans 18 amino acids. The DNA for the CDR3 is TGTGCCACCAGTGATTCCCCAATAGCGGACCCTAGCACAGATACGCAGTATTTT. Translating gives CATSDSPIADPSTDTQYF.

This clonotype was recorded at least ten times. This sequence joins TRBV12-3 or TRBV12-4 and TRBJ1-5; 7 bases map to TRBD1. The CDR3 runs to 15 residues. V shed 4 bases, J shed 3 bases, and the junction held 6 bases outside the gene matches. As DNA, the CDR3 is TGTGCCAGCAGTTCTACAGGGGAAATCAATCAGCCCCAGCATTTT. This translates into CASSSTGEINQPQHF.

This clonotype was counted many times. The rearrangement links TRBV3-1 to TRBJ2-1; D uncertain. Looked up from germline, CDR1 is LGHDT and CDR2 is YNNKEL (reference sequence). V was shortened by 3 bases and J by 7 bases, with 4 bases between the two germline ends. This CDR3 is 11 amino acids long. The CDR3 reads CASSQGNEQFF. CDR3 nucleotide sequence: TGTGCCAGCAGCCAGGGGAATGAGCAGTTCTTC.

The chain employs TRBV10-3 and TRBJ1-2; no clear D. The germline V gene encodes CDR1 ENHRY and CDR2 SYGVKD. Trimming left V 0 bases short and J 1 base short, with 12 bases between. This CDR3 region has 16 residues. The CDR3 loop reads CAISESVADFNYGYTF. The CDR3 DNA is TGTGCCATCAGTGAGTCAGTGGCTGATTTTAACTATGGCTACACCTTC.

This clonotype was found many times. The genes are TRBV5-1 and TRBJ2-3; D not resolved. There are 14 residues in the CDR3. Germline loops: CDR1 SGHRS, CDR2 YFSETQ. V dropped 6 bases and J dropped 0 bases, with 11 bases sitting between them. The CDR3 reads CASTPLPSTDTQYF. CDR3 DNA sequence: TGCGCCAGCACGCCTTTACCTAGCACAGATACGCAGTATTTT.

This clonotype was counted many times. V and J are TRBV2 and TRBJ2-3; D is possibly TRBD2 (6 bases). This CDR3 contains 14 residues. Per the germline V gene, CDR1 is SNHLY and CDR2 is FYNNEI. V lost 3 bases, J lost 8 bases, and 15 bases lay in between. CDR3 residues: CASSELARVGTQYF. Written as DNA, the CDR3 is TGTGCCAGCAGTGAGCTAGCGAGGGTTGGTACGCAGTATTTT.

This clonotype was seen more than once but under ten times. V is TRBV7-2 and J is TRBJ1-5; D unclear. V shed 1 base and J shed 5 bases, with 12 bases lying between them. This CDR3 has 15 residues. Per the germline V gene, CDR1 is SGHTA and CDR2 is FQGNSA. This CDR3 reads CASSLGGGLDQPQHF. In DNA form, the CDR3 reads TGTGCCAGCAGCTTAGGTGGAGGGTTGGATCAGCCCCAGCATTTT.

This clonotype was seen a handful of times. This chain joins TRBV6-1 and TRBJ1-1; unclear D gene. The germline V and J ends were trimmed by 9 bases and 0 bases, with 11 bases remaining between them. The CDR3 loop spans 13 amino acids. CDR1 is MNHNS, CDR2 SASEGT, per germline. This CDR3 reads CASLETLNTEAFF. Written as DNA, the CDR3 is TGTGCCAGTTTGGAAACCTTGAACACTGAAGCTTTCTTT.

This clonotype was seen many times. This chain connects TRBV4-2 to TRBJ1-1; D is unclear. Trimming stripped 8 bases from V and 8 bases from J, with 21 bases between. The CDR3 sequence is 14 residues long. Germline CDR1 reads LGHNA; CDR2 reads YNFKEQ. Here the CDR3 reads CASPTHKTTEEAFF. The DNA of the CDR3 is TGTGCCAGCCCCACCCATAAAACCACTGAAGAAGCTTTCTTT.

This clonotype showed up many times. This chain links TRBV5-1 with TRBJ2-3; 8 bases align to TRBD1. The CDR3 has 14 amino acids. The junction had 6 bases not matched to a gene; V was cut back by 4 bases and J by 5 bases. Germline V gives CDR1 SGHRS, CDR2 YFSETQ. CDR3 sequence: CASSGWTGKDTQYF. The CDR3 nucleotides read TGCGCCAGCAGCGGGTGGACAGGGAAAGATACGCAGTATTTT. The full variable domain, completed using reference TRBV5-1 and TRBJ2-3, is KAGVTQTPRYLIKTRGQQVTLSCSPISGHRSVSWYQQTPGQGLQFLFEYFSETQRNKGNFPGRFSGRQFSNSRSEMNVSTLELGDSALYLCASSGWTGKDTQYFGPGTRLTVL.